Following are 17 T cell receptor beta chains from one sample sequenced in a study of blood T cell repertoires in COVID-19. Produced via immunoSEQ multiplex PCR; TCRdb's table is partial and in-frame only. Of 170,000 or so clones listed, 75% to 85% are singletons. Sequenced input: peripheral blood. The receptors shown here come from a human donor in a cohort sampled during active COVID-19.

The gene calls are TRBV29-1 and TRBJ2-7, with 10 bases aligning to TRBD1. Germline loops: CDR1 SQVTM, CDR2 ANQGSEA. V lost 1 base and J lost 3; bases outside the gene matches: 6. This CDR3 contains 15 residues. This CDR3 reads CSVEADRGHGYEQYF. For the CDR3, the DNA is TGCAGCGTTGAAGCAGACAGGGGGCATGGCTACGAGCAGTACTTC.

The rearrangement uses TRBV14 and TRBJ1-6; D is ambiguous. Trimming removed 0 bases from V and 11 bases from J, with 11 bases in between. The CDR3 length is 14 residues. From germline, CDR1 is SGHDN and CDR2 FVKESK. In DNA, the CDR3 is TGTGCCAGCAGCCAAGAGGGCGCCCAGCCACCCCTCCACTTT. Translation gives CASSQEGAQPPLHF.

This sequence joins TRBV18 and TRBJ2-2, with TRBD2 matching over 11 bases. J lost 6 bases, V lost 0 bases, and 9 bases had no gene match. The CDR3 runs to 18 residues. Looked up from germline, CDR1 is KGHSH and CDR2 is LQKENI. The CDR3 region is CASSPPRLGLAVSGELFF. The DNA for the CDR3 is TGTGCCAGCTCACCACCCAGGCTGGGACTAGCGGTCTCCGGGGAGCTGTTTTTT.

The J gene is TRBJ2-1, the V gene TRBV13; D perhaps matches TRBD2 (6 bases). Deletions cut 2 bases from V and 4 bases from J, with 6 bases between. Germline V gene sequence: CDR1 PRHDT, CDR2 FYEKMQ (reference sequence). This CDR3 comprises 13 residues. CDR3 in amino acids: CASSLRGYNEQFF. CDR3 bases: TGTGCCAGCAGCTTACGGGGGTACAATGAGCAGTTCTTC.

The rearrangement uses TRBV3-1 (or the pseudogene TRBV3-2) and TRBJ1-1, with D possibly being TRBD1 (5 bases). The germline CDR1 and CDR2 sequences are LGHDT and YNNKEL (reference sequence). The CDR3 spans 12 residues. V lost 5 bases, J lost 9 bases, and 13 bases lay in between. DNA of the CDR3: TGTGCCAGCAGCATTCCGACAGAGAAAGCTTTCTTT. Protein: CASSIPTEKAFF.

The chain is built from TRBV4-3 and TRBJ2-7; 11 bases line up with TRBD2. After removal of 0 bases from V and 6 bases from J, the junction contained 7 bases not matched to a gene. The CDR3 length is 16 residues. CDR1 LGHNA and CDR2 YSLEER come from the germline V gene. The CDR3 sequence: CASSQEVAGGLVEQYF. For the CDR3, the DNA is TGCGCCAGCAGCCAAGAAGTAGCGGGGGGGCTTGTCGAGCAGTACTTC.

CDR3 coding DNA: TGTGCCAGCAGTCTGGGGCAGGGGGCTGGTTCACCCCTCCACTTT. Translated: CASSLGQGAGSPLHF. The chain links TRBV27 to TRBJ1-6; TRBD1 matches at 8 bases. The J segment lost 9 bases and the V segment lost 5 bases, leaving 9 bases of the junction unmatched. This CDR3 is built from 15 residues. From germline, CDR1 is MNHEY and CDR2 SMNVEV (reference sequence).

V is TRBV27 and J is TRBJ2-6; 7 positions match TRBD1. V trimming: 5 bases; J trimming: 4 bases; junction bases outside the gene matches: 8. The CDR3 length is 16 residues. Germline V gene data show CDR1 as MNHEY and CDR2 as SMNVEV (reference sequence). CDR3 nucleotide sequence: TGTGCCAGCAGTCCCCACCCAGGGGGAGGGGCCAACGTCCTGACTTTC. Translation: CASSPHPGGGANVLTF.

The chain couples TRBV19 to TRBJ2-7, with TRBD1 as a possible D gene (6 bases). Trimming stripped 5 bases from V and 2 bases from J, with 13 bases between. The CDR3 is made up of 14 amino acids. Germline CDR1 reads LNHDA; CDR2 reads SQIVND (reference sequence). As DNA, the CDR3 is TGTGCCAGTAGTTCACGGACAGTCCCCTACGAGCAGTACTTC. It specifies CASSSRTVPYEQYF.

CDR3 nucleotides: TGTGCCAGCTCACCACCGGGGGTCCAGGGGACGCAGTATTTT. It yields the protein CASSPPGVQGTQYF. The chain carries TRBV18 and TRBJ2-3; TRBD1 is a possible D gene (6 bases). V was pared by 0 bases and J by 9 bases, with 13 bases between. This CDR3 contains 14 residues. Germline V lookup: CDR1 KGHSH, CDR2 LQKENI.

CDR3 region: CASRLTGNAEPQHF. CDR3 sequence (DNA): TGTGCCAGCAGGCTAACAGGGAATGCGGAGCCCCAGCATTTT. V gene TRBV28 combines with J gene TRBJ1-5, with D possibly TRBD1 on 6 matching bases. The CDR3 spans 14 residues. The V end was cut by 6 bases, the J end by 8 bases, with 17 bases between. Germline CDR1 reads MDHEN; CDR2 reads SYDVKM.

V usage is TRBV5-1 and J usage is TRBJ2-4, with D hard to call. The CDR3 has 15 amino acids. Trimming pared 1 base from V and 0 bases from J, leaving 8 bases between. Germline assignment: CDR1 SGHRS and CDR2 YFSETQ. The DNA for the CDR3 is TGCGCCAGCAGCTTGTCTTCGGGAGCCAAAAACATTCAGTACTTC. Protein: CASSLSSGAKNIQYF.

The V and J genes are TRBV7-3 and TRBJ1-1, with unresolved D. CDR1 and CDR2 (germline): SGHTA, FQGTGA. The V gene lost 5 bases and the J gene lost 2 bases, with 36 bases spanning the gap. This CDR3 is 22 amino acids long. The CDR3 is CASSVTPFSNLLTRSQNTEAFF. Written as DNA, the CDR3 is TGTGCCAGCAGCGTTACCCCCTTTTCAAACCTACTAACTCGATCCCAAAACACTGAAGCTTTCTTT.

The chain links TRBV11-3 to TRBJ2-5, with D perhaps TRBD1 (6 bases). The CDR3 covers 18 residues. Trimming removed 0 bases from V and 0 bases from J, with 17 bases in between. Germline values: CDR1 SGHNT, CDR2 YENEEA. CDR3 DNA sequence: TGTGCCAGCAGCTTAGATCGGGTGGTCAGGGGCCACCAAGAGACCCAGTACTTC. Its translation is CASSLDRVVRGHQETQYF.

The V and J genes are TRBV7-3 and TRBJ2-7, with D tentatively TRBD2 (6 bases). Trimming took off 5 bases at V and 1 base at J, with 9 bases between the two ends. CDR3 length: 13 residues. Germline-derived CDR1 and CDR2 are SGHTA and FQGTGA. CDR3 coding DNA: TGTGCCAGCAGCCCAGGACTATCCTACGAGCAGTACTTC. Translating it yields CASSPGLSYEQYF. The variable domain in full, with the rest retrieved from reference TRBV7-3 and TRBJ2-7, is GAGVSQTPSNKVTEKGKYVELRCDPISGHTALYWYRQSLGQGPEFLIYFQGTGAADDSGLPNDRFFAVRPEGSVSTLKIQRTERGDSAVYLCASSPGLSYEQYFGPGTRLTVT.

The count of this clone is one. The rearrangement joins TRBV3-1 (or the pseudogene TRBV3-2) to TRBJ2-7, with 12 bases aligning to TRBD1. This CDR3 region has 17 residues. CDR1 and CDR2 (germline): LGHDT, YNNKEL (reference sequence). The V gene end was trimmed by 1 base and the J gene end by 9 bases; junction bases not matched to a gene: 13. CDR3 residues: CASSQGVGGQGAPGQYF. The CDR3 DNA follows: TGTGCCAGCAGCCAAGGAGTCGGGGGACAGGGGGCGCCGGGGCAGTACTTC.

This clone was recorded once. For the CDR3, the DNA is TGTGCCAGCAGTCCGGGGACTAGCGTAGTATACGAGCAGTACTTC. Amino acid sequence: CASSPGTSVVYEQYF. The chain recombines TRBV28 with TRBJ2-7, with 10 positions matching TRBD2. V gave up 5 bases and J gave up 4 bases; unmatched junction bases: 8. This CDR3 spans 15 amino acids. Germline CDR1 reads MDHEN; CDR2 reads SYDVKM.